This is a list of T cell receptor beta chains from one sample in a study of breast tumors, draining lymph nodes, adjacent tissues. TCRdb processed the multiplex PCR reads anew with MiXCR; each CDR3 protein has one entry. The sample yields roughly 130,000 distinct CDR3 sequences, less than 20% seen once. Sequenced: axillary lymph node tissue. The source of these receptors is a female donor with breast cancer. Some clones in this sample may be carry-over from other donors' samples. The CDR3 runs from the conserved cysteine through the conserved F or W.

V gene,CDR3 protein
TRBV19,CASRRDNGDQPQHF
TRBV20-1,CSATDGIQGYEQYF
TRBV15,CATSRDSAEREQYF
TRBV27,CASRQGQLYNEQFF
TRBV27,CASRFKGGTGYGYTF
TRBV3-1,CASSPYTSYNEQFF
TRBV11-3,CASSPTSWETQYF
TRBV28,CASSSGTGNYGYTF
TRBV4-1,CASSQESAGSGNTIYF
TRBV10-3,CAIARIAGVSTDTQYF
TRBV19,CASSPSGTHNSPLHF
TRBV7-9,CASSLAGLPDTEAFF
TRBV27,CASSLLFRANYGYTF
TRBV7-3,CASSLVGIFGGRANSRANVLTF
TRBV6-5,CASSYVGPPDTQYF
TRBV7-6,CASSPISGEVYGELFF
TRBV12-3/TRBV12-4,CASSFGRDTGELFF
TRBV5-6,CASSSRNLEKLFF
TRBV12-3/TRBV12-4,CASSLGGTLLSPLHF
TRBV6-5,CASSQGQTREQYF
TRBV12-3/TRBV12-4,CASSLPPGTRVAGELFF
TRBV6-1,CASPDQTSGSLNEQFF
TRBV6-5,CASTRDRTNEKLFF
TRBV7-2,CASSPRQNYGYTF
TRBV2,CASSEMGGGDRYNEQFF
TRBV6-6,CASFLPGGRTEAFF
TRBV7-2,CASSLAFASPYNEQFF
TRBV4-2,CASSQASFATNEKLFF
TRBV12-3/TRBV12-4,CASSQGYYGYTF